The 24 T cell receptor beta chains reported below all come from one sample, sequenced in a study of blood T cells in healthy people across ages (dated by TCRdb to the mid-2010s). Library preparation used 5' RACE. The sequencing machine was an Illumina HiSeq 2500. A second roughly 7 to 11 cycle PCR used a sample-barcoded 5' primer and a J-beta primer mix. The public sequencing data were trimmed at Q25 with fastp and processed into clonotypes with MiXCR by TCRdb, which kept only in-frame beta chains. Rows matching on CDR3 protein sequence are summarized as one entry with the most common DNA and genes. Counted in this sample were about a million distinct CDR3 sequences; approximately 38% of them appeared once. Jointly, the top ten make up around 13% of the sample. Sequencing used blood. Receptor source: a young man in good health.

The V call is TRBV20-1, the J call TRBJ2-3, with D tentatively TRBD1 or TRBD2 (5 bases each). The CDR3 totals 15 residues. The germline CDR1 and CDR2 sequences are DFQATT and SNEGSKA (reference sequence). The V end lost 0 bases, the J end lost 3 bases, and 13 bases lay between the germline ends. CDR3 residues: CSARDGGSSTDTQYF. CDR3 coding DNA: TGCAGTGCTAGAGATGGGGGAAGTTCAACAGATACGCAGTATTTT.

This chain joins TRBV20-1 and TRBJ1-2; 8 nucleotides align to TRBD1. This CDR3 has 12 residues. CDR1 and CDR2 from the germline V gene are DFQATT and SNEGSKA (reference sequence). With 5 bases clipped from V and 4 bases from J, the junction kept 3 bases outside the gene matches. The CDR3 DNA sequence: TGCAGTGCTGCAGACAGGGGCTATGGCTACACCTTC. Its protein is CSAADRGYGYTF.

The V gene is TRBV6-2 or TRBV6-3, the J gene TRBJ1-6, with D possibly TRBD1 on 6 matching bases. Germline V gives CDR1 MNHEY, CDR2 SVGEGT. CDR3 length equals 16 residues. Trimming removed 0 bases at V and 7 bases at J, with 13 bases between. Here the CDR3 reads CASSYSRTGRNSPLHF. CDR3 sequence (DNA): TGTGCCAGCAGTTACTCGAGAACAGGGAGGAATTCACCCCTCCACTTT.

This clonotype was seen a few times. V usage is TRBV27 and J usage is TRBJ1-1, with 7 positions matching TRBD1. Germline V gene lookup returns CDR1 MNHEY and CDR2 SMNVEV (reference sequence). V gave up 6 bases and J gave up 11 bases; unmatched junction bases: 9. The CDR3 totals 12 residues. CDR3 sequence reads: CASRTGTLEAFF. DNA for the CDR3: TGTGCCAGCAGGACAGGGACCCTTGAGGCTTTCTTT.

The chain couples TRBV12-5 to TRBJ2-1; D unclear. The CDR3 runs to 11 residues. Trimming took off 0 bases at V and 10 bases at J, with 4 bases between the two ends. Germline loops: CDR1 LGHNT, CDR2 FRNRAP. CDR3 nucleotide sequence: TGTGCTAGTGGTTTGGTACAGGAGCAGTTCTTC. Translation: CASGLVQEQFF.

This clonotype was seen more than once but under ten times. The V and J genes are TRBV20-1 and TRBJ1-1; D call uncertain. This CDR3 region has 12 residues. CDR1 DFQATT and CDR2 SNEGSKA come from the germline V gene (reference sequence). V shed 5 bases and J shed 0 bases, with 7 bases lying between them. CDR3 nucleotide sequence: TGCAGTGCTCCCGGGGTGAACACTGAAGCTTTCTTT. Protein: CSAPGVNTEAFF.

This chain uses TRBV7-9 with TRBJ2-3; 10 bases agree with TRBD2. The CDR3 runs 16 residues. J gave up 5 bases and V 5 bases, and 10 bases lay outside the gene matches. Germline V gene sequence: CDR1 SEHNR, CDR2 FQNEAQ (reference sequence). The CDR3 DNA sequence: TGTGCCAGCAGCCTGATTGCTAGCGGGGGAAAAGATACGCAGTATTTT. Translating it yields CASSLIASGGKDTQYF.

This clonotype was recorded many times. This chain links TRBV10-3 with TRBJ2-7, with 7 bases aligning to TRBD1. The V gene's germline CDR1 is ENHRY and CDR2 SYGVKD. The CDR3 length is 14 residues. The V gene end was trimmed by 4 bases and the J gene end by 3 bases; junction bases not matched to a gene: 6. The CDR3 DNA reads as TGTGCCATCAGTGGGGACAGATTAATCTACGAGCAGTACTTC. Translating it yields CAISGDRLIYEQYF.

The chain is built from TRBV9 and TRBJ2-3, with TRBD2 as a possible D gene (5 bases). V lost 0 bases, J lost 0 bases, and 8 bases lay in between. The CDR3 covers 15 residues. Germline V gives CDR1 SGDLS, CDR2 YYNGEE. CDR3 sequence (DNA): TGTGCCAGCAGCGTAGCGGGGTATAGCACAGATACGCAGTATTTT. Amino acids: CASSVAGYSTDTQYF.

This clonotype was seen a handful of times. This sequence joins TRBV10-2 and TRBJ1-2; D is unresolved. CDR1 and CDR2 (germline): WSHSY, SAAADI. Trimming stripped 0 bases from V and 4 bases from J, with 9 bases between. The CDR3 has 14 residues. Written as DNA, the CDR3 is TGCGCCAGCAGTGAGTCGCGGGTAGCCTATGGCTACACCTTC. Protein: CASSESRVAYGYTF.

This chain joins TRBV20-1 and TRBJ2-2, with no clear D. V was cut by 3 bases and J by 2 bases, with 10 bases left in between. Germline loops: CDR1 DFQATT, CDR2 SNEGSKA (reference sequence). The length of the CDR3 is 14 residues. The CDR3 bases are TGCAGTGCTAGTGACGGTGGAAACACCGGGGAGCTGTTTTTT. Translation: CSASDGGNTGELFF.

This rearrangement joins TRBV7-2 to TRBJ2-2; D possibly uses TRBD1 or TRBD2 (5 bases each). V gave up 5 bases and J gave up 5 bases, with 21 bases separating them. CDR1 and CDR2 from the germline V gene are SGHTA and FQGNSA. There are 17 residues in the CDR3. In nucleotides, the CDR3 is TGTGCCAGCAGCCCGTTTACCCGGGGCGCAGTGACCGGGGAGCTGTTTTTT. It codes for CASSPFTRGAVTGELFF.

This rearrangement joins TRBV4-2 to TRBJ2-7; TRBD1 matches at 9 bases. Germline trimming cut 4 bases from V and 7 bases from J; bases unmatched to any gene: 11. Per the germline V gene, CDR1 is LGHNA and CDR2 is YNFKEQ. The length of the CDR3 is 15 residues. DNA of the CDR3: TGTGCCAGCAGCCCGGGACAGGGTGAGAAGAATGAGCAGTACTTC. This gives the protein CASSPGQGEKNEQYF.

This clonotype was seen repeatedly, ten times or more. V and J are TRBV20-1 and TRBJ1-2, with no clear D. Germline V gene lookup returns CDR1 DFQATT and CDR2 SNEGSKA (reference sequence). CDR3 size: 15 residues. V was pared by 0 bases and J by 0 bases, with 11 bases between. CDR3 nucleotides: TGCAGTGCTAGAGAGTGGAGGGAAGCTAACTATGGCTACACCTTC. Translating gives CSAREWREANYGYTF.

V and J are TRBV5-1 and TRBJ2-1, with TRBD2 matching 13 bases. CDR3 length: 15 amino acids. The V segment lost 4 bases and the J segment 10 bases; nucleotides outside the gene matches: 8. Germline V CDR1 and CDR2: SGHRS, YFSETQ. The CDR3 DNA follows: TGCGCCAGCAGCCCGATACTAGCGGGGGGGACCGAGCAGTTCTTC. Translated, it gives CASSPILAGGTEQFF. The full variable domain, with the rest looked up from reference TRBV5-1 and TRBJ2-1, is KAGVTQTPRYLIKTRGQQVTLSCSPISGHRSVSWYQQTPGQGLQFLFEYFSETQRNKGNFPGRFSGRQFSNSRSEMNVSTLELGDSALYLCASSPILAGGTEQFFGPGTRLTVL.

This clonotype was recorded a few times. In nucleotides, the CDR3 is TGCGCCAGCAGCGCAACGGGACACGGCGACACAGATACGCAGTATTTT. It is translated as CASSATGHGDTDTQYF. This rearrangement joins TRBV5-1 to TRBJ2-3, with D maybe TRBD1 (6 bases). In germline, CDR1 is SGHRS, CDR2 YFSETQ. The CDR3 is made up of 16 amino acids. V was trimmed by 4 bases and J by 2 bases, leaving 17 bases between them.

The chain links TRBV5-1 to TRBJ2-3; 10 bases are a match to TRBD2. The CDR3 loop spans 19 amino acids. CDR1 is SGHRS, CDR2 YFSETQ, per germline. V shed 4 bases, J shed 4 bases, and the junction held 18 bases outside the gene matches. CDR3 nucleotide sequence: TGCGCCAGCAGCCCTACCGGGACTAGCGAGACTACAAAGTCAGATACGCAGTATTTT. This translates into CASSPTGTSETTKSDTQYF.

V usage is TRBV6-1 and J usage is TRBJ2-4; 7 bases line up with TRBD1. V lost 5 bases, J lost 13 bases, and 23 bases stayed unmatched. The CDR3 is 17 residues long. Germline V gives CDR1 MNHNS, CDR2 SASEGT. The CDR3 DNA is TGTGCCAGCAGTCTAACTATCCGGGACAGCCTCCCCTATGAGCAGTACTTC. It is translated as CASSLTIRDSLPYEQYF.

Concerning this clonotype: At one end, the junction sequence differs from germline, possibly due to a read error. The chain has TRBV6-1 and TRBJ2-2, with 7 bases that match TRBD1. Germline loops: CDR1 MNHNS, CDR2 SASEGT. This CDR3 has 17 residues. CDR3 residues: CASSKAGTEFFTGELFF. The CDR3 DNA sequence: TGTGCCAGCAGTAAAGCCGGGACAGAGTTTTTCACCGGGGAGCTGTTTTTT.

The chain couples TRBV11-3 to TRBJ2-1; D gene ambiguous. This CDR3 is 13 amino acids long. Germline values: CDR1 SGHNT, CDR2 YENEEA. The germline V and J ends were trimmed by 5 bases and 7 bases, with 12 bases remaining between them. The CDR3 nucleotides read TGTGCCAGCAGCGTAGGGTCCAGGAATGAGCAGTTCTTC. Translation: CASSVGSRNEQFF.

This chain joins TRBV20-1 and TRBJ2-1, with D possibly being TRBD1 (6 bases). The CDR3 has 14 residues. The V gene lost 3 bases and the J gene lost 7 bases, with 16 bases spanning the gap. Germline loops: CDR1 DFQATT, CDR2 SNEGSKA (reference sequence). DNA of the CDR3: TGCAGTGCTAGGGTATGGGGGCCGGGGAATGAGCAGTTCTTC. This codes for CSARVWGPGNEQFF.

This clonotype was seen a single time. The chain has TRBV3-1 and TRBJ1-1; D not certain. Per the germline V gene, CDR1 is LGHDT and CDR2 is YNNKEL (reference sequence). Trimming took off 3 bases at V and 5 bases at J, with 7 bases between the two ends. The CDR3 length is 12 residues. CDR3 loop: CASSHFGTEAFF. The CDR3 DNA reads as TGTGCCAGCAGCCATTTCGGAACTGAAGCTTTCTTT.

This clonotype has at least ten counts. The chain links TRBV4-2 to TRBJ1-5; D is unresolved. The CDR3 contains 15 residues. V dropped 0 bases and J dropped 1 base, with 7 bases sitting between them. The germline V gene has CDR1 LGHNA and CDR2 YNFKEQ. The CDR3 is CASSQDRGSNQPQHF. CDR3 bases: TGTGCCAGCAGCCAAGATCGGGGAAGCAATCAGCCCCAGCATTTT.

The chain uses TRBV12-3 or TRBV12-4 and TRBJ2-1; D may be TRBD1 (5 bases). CDR3 length equals 14 residues. V was clipped by 2 bases and J by 7 bases, with 12 bases between them. This chain's CDR3 is CASSLRGPVNEQFF. The CDR3 bases are TGTGCCAGCAGTTTAAGGGGTCCGGTAAATGAGCAGTTCTTC.